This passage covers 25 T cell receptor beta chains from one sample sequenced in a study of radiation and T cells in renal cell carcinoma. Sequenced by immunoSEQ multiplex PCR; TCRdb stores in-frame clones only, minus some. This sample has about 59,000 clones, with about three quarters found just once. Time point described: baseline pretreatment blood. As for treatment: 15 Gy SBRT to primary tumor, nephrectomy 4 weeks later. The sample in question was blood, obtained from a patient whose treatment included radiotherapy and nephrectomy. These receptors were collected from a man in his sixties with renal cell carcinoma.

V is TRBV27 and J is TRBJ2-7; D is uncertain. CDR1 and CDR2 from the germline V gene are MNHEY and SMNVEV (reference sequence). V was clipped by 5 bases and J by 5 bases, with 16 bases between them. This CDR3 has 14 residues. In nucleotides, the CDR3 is TGTGCCAGCAGTCCCCGACCCTCCCCTGACGAGCAGTACTTC. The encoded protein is CASSPRPSPDEQYF.

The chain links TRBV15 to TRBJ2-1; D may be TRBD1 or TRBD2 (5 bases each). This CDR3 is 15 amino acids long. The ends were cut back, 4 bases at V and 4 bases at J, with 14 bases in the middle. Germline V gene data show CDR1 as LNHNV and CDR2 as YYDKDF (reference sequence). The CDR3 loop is CATSTDPGPYNEQFF. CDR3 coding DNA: TGTGCCACCAGCACCGACCCGGGGCCATACAATGAGCAGTTCTTC.

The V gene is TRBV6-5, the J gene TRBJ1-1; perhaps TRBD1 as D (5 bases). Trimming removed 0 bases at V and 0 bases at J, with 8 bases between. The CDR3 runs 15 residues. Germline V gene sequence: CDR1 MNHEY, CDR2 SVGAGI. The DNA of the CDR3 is TGTGCCAGCAGTTACTCTCGACAGTTGAACACTGAAGCTTTCTTT. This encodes CASSYSRQLNTEAFF.

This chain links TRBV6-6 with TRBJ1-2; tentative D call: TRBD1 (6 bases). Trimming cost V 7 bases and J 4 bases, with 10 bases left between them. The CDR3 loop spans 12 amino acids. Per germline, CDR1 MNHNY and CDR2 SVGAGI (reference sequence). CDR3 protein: CASKGGTYGYTF. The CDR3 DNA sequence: TGTGCCAGCAAGGGGGGCACCTATGGCTACACCTTC.

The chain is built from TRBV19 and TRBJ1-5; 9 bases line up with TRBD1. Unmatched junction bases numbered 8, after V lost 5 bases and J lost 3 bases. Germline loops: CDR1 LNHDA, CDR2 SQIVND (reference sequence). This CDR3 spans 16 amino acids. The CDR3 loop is CASSADRGENNQPQHF. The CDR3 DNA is TGTGCCAGTAGTGCGGACAGGGGTGAGAACAATCAGCCCCAGCATTTT.

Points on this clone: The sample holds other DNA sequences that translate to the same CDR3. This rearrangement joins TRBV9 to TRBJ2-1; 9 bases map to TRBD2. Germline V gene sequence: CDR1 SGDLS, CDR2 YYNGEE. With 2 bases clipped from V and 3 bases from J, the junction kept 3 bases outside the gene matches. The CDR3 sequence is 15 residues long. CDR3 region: CASSVETSGYNEQFF. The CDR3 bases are TGTGCCAGCAGCGTCGAGACTAGCGGCTACAATGAGCAGTTCTTC.

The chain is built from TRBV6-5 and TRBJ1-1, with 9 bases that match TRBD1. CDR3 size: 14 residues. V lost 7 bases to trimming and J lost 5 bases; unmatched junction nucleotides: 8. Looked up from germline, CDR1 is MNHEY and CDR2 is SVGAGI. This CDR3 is CASNPTGGATEAFF. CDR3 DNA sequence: TGTGCCAGCAATCCGACAGGGGGGGCGACTGAAGCTTTCTTT.

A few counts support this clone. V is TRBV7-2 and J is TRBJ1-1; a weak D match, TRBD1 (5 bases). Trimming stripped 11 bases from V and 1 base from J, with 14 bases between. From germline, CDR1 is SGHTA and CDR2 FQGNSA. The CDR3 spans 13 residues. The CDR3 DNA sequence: TGTGCCTCGGGCGGGGGGACGAACACTGAAGCTTTCTTT. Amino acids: CASGGGTNTEAFF.

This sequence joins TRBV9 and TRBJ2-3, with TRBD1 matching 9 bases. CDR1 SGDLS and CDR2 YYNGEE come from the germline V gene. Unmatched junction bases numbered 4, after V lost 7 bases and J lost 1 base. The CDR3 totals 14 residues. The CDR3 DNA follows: TGTGCCAGCGGACAGGGGAGGGGCACAGATACGCAGTATTTT. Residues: CASGQGRGTDTQYF.

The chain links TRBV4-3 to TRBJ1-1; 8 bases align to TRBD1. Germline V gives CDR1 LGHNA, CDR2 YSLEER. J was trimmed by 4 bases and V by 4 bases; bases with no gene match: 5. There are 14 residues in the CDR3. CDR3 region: CASSLTGDGTEAFF. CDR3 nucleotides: TGCGCCAGCAGCCTGACAGGGGATGGCACTGAAGCTTTCTTT.

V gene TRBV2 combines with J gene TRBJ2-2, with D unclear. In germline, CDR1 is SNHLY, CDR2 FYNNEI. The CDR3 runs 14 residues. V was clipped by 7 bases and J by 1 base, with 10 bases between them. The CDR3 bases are TGTGCCAGCAAGTCCAACCGGAACACCGGGGAGCTGTTTTTT. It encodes CASKSNRNTGELFF. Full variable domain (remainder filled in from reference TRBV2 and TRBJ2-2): EPEVTQTPSHQVTQMGQEVILRCVPISNHLYFYWYRQILGQKVEFLVSFYNNEISEKSEIFDDQFSVERPDGSNFTLKIRSTKLEDSAMYFCASKSNRNTGELFFGEGSRLTVL.

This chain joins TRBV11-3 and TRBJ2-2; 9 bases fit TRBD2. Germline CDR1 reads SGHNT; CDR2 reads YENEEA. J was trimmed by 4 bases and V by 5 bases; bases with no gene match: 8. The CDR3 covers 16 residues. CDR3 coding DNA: TGTGCCAGCAGCCGCGGGAGGGCCTTTGTCACCGGGGAGCTGTTTTTT. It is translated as CASSRGRAFVTGELFF.

CDR3 sequence: CASSHEARPDTGELFF. The DNA for the CDR3 is TGCGCCAGCAGCCACGAGGCTCGACCTGACACCGGGGAGCTGTTTTTT. The chain recombines TRBV4-1 with TRBJ2-2; D unclear. Trimming shortened V by 3 bases and J by 3 bases, and 14 bases separated the two germline ends. Germline-derived CDR1 and CDR2 are MGHRA and YSYEKL. This CDR3 has 16 residues.

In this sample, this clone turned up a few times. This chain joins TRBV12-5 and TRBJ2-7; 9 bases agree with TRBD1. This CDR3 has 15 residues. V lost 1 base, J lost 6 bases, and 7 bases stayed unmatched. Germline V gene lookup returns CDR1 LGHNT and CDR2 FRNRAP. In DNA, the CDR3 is TGTGCTAGTGGTTTGGGACCGGGACAGGGCAGCGAGCAGTACGTC. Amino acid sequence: CASGLGPGQGSEQYV.

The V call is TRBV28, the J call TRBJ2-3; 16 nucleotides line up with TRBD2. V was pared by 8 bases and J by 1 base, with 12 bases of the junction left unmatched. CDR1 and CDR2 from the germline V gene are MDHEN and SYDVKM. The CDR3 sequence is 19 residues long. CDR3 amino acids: CASSASGTSGRVGTDTQYF. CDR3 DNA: TGTGCCAGCTCTGCCTCCGGGACTAGCGGGAGGGTAGGCACAGATACGCAGTATTTT. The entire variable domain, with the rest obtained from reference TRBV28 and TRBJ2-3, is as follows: DVKVTQSSRYLVKRTGEKVFLECVQDMDHENMFWYRQDPGLGLRLIYFSYDVKMKEKGDIPEGYSVSREKKERFSLILESASTNQTSMYLCASSASGTSGRVGTDTQYFGPGTRLTVL.

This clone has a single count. The CDR3 coding sequence is TGCGCCAGCAGTCCTGCCGGGGAGCTGTTTTTT. It translates to CASSPAGELFF. This chain connects TRBV23-1 to TRBJ2-2; unclear D gene. TRBV23-1 is treated as an ORF (open reading frame) with a function not yet certain. CDR3 length: 11 residues. With 4 bases removed from V and 6 bases from J, the gap between germline ends came to 3 bases.

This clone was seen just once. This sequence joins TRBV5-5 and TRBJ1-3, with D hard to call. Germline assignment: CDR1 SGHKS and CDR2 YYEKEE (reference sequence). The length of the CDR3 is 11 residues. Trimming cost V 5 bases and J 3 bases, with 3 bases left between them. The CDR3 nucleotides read TGTGCCAGCAGGGATGGAAACACCATATATTTT. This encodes CASRDGNTIYF.

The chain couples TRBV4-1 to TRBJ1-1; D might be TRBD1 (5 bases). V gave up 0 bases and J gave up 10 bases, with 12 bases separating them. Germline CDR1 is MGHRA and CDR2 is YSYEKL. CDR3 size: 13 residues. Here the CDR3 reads CASSQEGWRGAFF. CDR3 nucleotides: TGCGCCAGCAGCCAAGAGGGGTGGAGGGGAGCTTTCTTT.

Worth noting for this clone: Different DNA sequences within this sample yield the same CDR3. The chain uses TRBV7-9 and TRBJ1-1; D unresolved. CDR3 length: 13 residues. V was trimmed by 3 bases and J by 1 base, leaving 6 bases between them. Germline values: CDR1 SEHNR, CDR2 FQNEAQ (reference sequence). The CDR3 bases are TGTGCCAGCAGCTTCGGGAGGAACACTGAAGCTTTCTTT. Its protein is CASSFGRNTEAFF.

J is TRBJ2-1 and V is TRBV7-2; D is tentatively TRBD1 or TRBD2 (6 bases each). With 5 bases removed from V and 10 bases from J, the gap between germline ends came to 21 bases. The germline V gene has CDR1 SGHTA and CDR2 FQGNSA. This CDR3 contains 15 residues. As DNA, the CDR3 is TGTGCCAGCAGCGTCGCCCGCTGGGGGGCGGGAGAGCAGTTCTTC. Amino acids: CASSVARWGAGEQFF.

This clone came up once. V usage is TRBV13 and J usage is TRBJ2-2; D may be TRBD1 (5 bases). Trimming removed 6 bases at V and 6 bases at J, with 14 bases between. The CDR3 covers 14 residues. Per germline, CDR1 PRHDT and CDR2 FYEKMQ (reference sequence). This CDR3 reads CASRPDQGPGELFF. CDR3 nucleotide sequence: TGTGCCAGCAGGCCTGATCAGGGTCCCGGGGAGCTGTTTTTT.

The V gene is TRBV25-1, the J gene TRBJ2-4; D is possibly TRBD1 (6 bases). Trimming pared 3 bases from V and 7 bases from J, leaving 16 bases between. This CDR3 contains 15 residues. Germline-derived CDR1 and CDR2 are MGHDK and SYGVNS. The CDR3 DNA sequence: TGTGCCAGCAGTGATACCAGGGGCAACGATAACATTCAGTACTTC. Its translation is CASSDTRGNDNIQYF.

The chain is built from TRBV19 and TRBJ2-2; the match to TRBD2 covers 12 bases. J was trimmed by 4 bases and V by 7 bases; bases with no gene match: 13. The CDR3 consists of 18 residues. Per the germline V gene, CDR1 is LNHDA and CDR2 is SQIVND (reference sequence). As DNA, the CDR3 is TGTGCCAGTACCACCGGACTAGCGGGGAGTCGCGGCACCGGGGAGCTGTTTTTT. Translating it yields CASTTGLAGSRGTGELFF.

The CDR3 region is CASTSGYSISGNTIYF. The CDR3 nucleotides read TGTGCCAGTACCTCCGGGTACAGCATCTCTGGAAACACCATATATTTT. This sequence joins TRBV19 and TRBJ1-3; the D is unclear. Germline values: CDR1 LNHDA, CDR2 SQIVND (reference sequence). The CDR3 contains 16 residues. The V end was cut by 7 bases, the J end by 0 bases, with 16 bases between. The variable domain in full, with the rest retrieved from reference TRBV19 and TRBJ1-3, is DGGITQSPKYLFRKEGQNVTLSCEQNLNHDAMYWYRQDPGQGLRLIYYSQIVNDFQKGDIAEGYSVSREKKESFPLTVTSAQKNPTAFYLCASTSGYSISGNTIYFGEGSWLTVV.

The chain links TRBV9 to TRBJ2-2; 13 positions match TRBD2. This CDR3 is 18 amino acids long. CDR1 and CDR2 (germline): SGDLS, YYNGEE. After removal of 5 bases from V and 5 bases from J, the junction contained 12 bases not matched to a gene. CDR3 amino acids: CASSRLAGGTGGTGELFF. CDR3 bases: TGTGCCAGCAGTCGACTAGCGGGGGGTACCGGAGGGACCGGGGAGCTGTTTTTT.